This TCR beta chain was recorded in a study of identical twins. On this clonotype: The antigen remains undetermined.

TCRdb recomputed calls from the 5' RACE reads with MiXCR, one row per CDR3 protein. The sample records about 530,000 distinct CDR3 sequences, 13% to 15% being singletons. Healthy Caucasian donors formed the entire cohort. Study observations and caveats: An excess of low generation probability was shown by twin-shared out-of-frame alpha sequences.

Trimming cost V 4 bases and J 4 bases; bases outside gene matches: 10. The germline CDR1 and CDR2 sequences are MNHEY and SVGAGI. CDR3 length: 16 amino acids. The same sample was also studied in work on yellow fever vaccine responses in identical twins. That investigation notes: On the reported evidence, twins' vaccine T cell responses seemed partly convergent and partly personalized.

Sequenced input: CD4+ T cells sorted from blood. The chain links TRBV6-5 to TRBJ2-1; 7 positions match TRBD2. The clonotype originates from a woman under 30 in good health. The CDR3 region has the DNA TGTGCCAGCAGTTCTAGCGGTACGATTAAATACAATGAGCAGTTCTTC. This gives the protein CASSSSGTIKYNEQFF.